This T cell receptor (beta chain) was sequenced in a study of untreated major depressive disorder (dated by TCRdb to 2016 to 2019). Regarding the complete study: The study was a cross-sectional case-control comparison of T cell phenotype and TCR repertoire between antidepressant-free major depressive disorder patients and individually matched non-depressed controls. Differences in Vbeta 5.1, Vbeta 11 and Vbeta 22 usage observed by flow cytometry in the whole cohort were followed up by sequencing. Findings and caveats that apply to the study as a whole: In every sequenced subject, all of the top five TRBV05-01 clones were private clones. For the sequencing comparisons, one-tailed planned tests were applied to only three preselected Vbeta families. A comparatively small study sample was produced by the strict matching and exclusion criteria, and the generalizability of findings was thereby limited. In CD4+ T cells, sequencing confirmed that depressed patients used TRBV05-01 (Vbeta 5.1) more than controls did, with a one-tailed test giving p = 0.040. In the sequencing data, TRBV25-01 and TRBV02-01 usage was found to follow the flow-cytometry pattern, although statistical significance was not reached.

From the cysteine up to the phenylalanine, the CDR3 has a length of 11 residues. CDR3 DNA is the only sequence kept; it has 33 bases, read in frame from the first base. Trimming costs V 8 bases and J 6 bases, and their ends lie 9 bases apart. According to the germline V gene, CDR1 reads LGHNT and CDR2 reads FRNRAP. Each depressed patient was pairwise matched to a non-depressed control for sex, age, current smoking status and body mass index. European descent was reported for all participants. To qualify, patients needed a DSM-IV diagnosis of major depressive disorder plus a Hamilton Rating Scale for Depression score of 18 or higher. Patients had been free of any psychiatric medication, including antidepressants, for at least 8 weeks before enrollment. Among the patients, depression severity spanned the moderate-to-severe range. Participants were excluded if they had major medical conditions, Axis I/II comorbidities, regular medication or illicit drug use, or weekly alcohol intake above 100 g. Around 28 ml of peripheral blood was drawn into EDTA tubes from each participant. Thawed PBMCs underwent magnetic negative selection with the BD IMag Human CD4 T Lymphocyte Enrichment Set to purify CD4+ T cells. Flow cytometry confirmed that the CD4+ enrichment method typically gave approximately 96% purity. A subgroup of about 5 case-control pairs, selected blind to chemokine receptor expression and flow-cytometric repertoire skewing results, was subjected to TCRbeta sequencing. All blood samples were drawn in the morning at 8:00 a.m., and PBMCs were separated by Ficoll-Hypaque gradient centrifugation. Until being assayed, PBMCs were kept in liquid nitrogen after cryopreservation by gradual cooling to -80 degrees C.

The Qiagen DNeasy Blood and Tissue Kit was used to extract total genomic DNA from the purified CD4+ T cells. Amplification and sequencing of the TCRbeta CDR3 region, as defined according to IMGT, were carried out with immunoSEQ immunosequencing protocols. Per the source publication's procedure: Raw sequence data were preprocessed by the immunoSEQ service for PCR and sequencing error correction. After being loaded into the immunoSEQ Analyzer, the data underwent further analysis with VDJtools v1.0.7. Patient-control differences were tested with the paired Wilcoxon signed-rank test. Imported from immuneACCESS, the table was reduced by TCRdb to in-frame sequences with V and J called. These copies leave out some clones; in studies compared against another copy, an unresolved V gene accounts for under half, and the cause of the remainder is not known. V and J calls and clone size are as listed in that table; D and trimming were resolved from the DNA. Present in this sample are under 15,000 clones, around nine tenths of which were seen just once. Together, the top ten hold 1.7% of the sample.

On this clone: The antigen it binds to is not known. There are no base qualities to consult, and no much larger clone falls within one base.

Material for sequencing was CD4+ T cells from PBMCs. The receptor chain draws on TRBV12-5 and TRBJ2-3, with no D gene named confidently. This clonotype originated in a woman in her twenties or thirties with major depressive disorder. In nucleotides, the sequence is TGTGCTAGTCTCGGCATTGATACGCAGTATTTT. Its product reads: CASLGIDTQYF.